A single TCR beta chain is shown here with its context. The TCR beta repertoire was assessed by survey-level immunoSEQ sequencing. Measured with immunoSEQ multiplex PCR; TCRdb has only the in-frame clones, and not every one. This sample carries tens of thousands of clones, 80% to 95% of them seen once, and the ten largest clones take roughly 4%. Germline loops: CDR1 SNHLY, CDR2 FYNNEI. The CDR3 is made up of 14 amino acids. Trimming left V 2 bases short and J 0 bases short, with 5 bases between. The origin of this receptor is a man aged 35 to 55 with rheumatoid arthritis. This chain joins TRBV2 and TRBJ1-3; D not certain. Sequenced sample: PBMCs. The CDR3 nucleotides read TGTGCCAGCAGTGAAAGAGGCTCTGGAAACACCATATATTTT. This codes for CASSERGSGNTIYF. Drawing the rest from reference TRBV2 and TRBJ1-3, the complete variable domain is EPEVTQTPSHQVTQMGQEVILRCVPISNHLYFYWYRQILGQKVEFLVSFYNNEISEKSEIFDDQFSVERPDGSNFTLKIRSTKLEDSAMYFCASSERGSGNTIYFGEGSWLTVV.